This T cell receptor beta chain was documented in a study of T cell changes during pregnancy in multiple sclerosis. The table came from immunoSEQ multiplex PCR; TCRdb's copy has only in-frame clones and leaves some out. This sample has under 75,000 clones, with around 92% found just once. With 4 bases removed from V and 8 bases from J, the gap between germline ends came to 12 bases. CDR1 is SGHNT and CDR2 is YYREEE in the germline V gene (reference sequence). There are 13 residues in the CDR3. This sequence joins TRBV5-4 and TRBJ1-4; D is ambiguous. This TCR was sampled from a female donor with multiple sclerosis, enrolled in a pregnancy study. This specimen consisted of peripheral blood, obtained in the first trimester of pregnancy. The CDR3 is CASSREKAEKLFF. DNA of the CDR3: TGTGCCAGCAGCCGCGAAAAAGCGGAAAAACTGTTTTTT.